The 9 T cell receptor beta chains listed next were all sequenced from one sample in a study of blood T cell repertoires in COVID-19. Using immunoSEQ multiplex PCR, the repertoire was profiled, and TCRdb retains in-frame clones only, with some absent. The sample has 150,000 to 200,000 clones, 80% to 95% seen once. Sequencing input: peripheral blood. The receptors were gathered from a woman in her 50s with acute or convalescent COVID-19.

This clone is a singleton in its sample. The chain couples TRBV5-6 to TRBJ1-2; 10 bases line up with TRBD1. The trim removed 4 bases at V and 6 bases at J, leaving 3 bases unmatched. The CDR3 has 13 amino acids. Germline CDR1 is SGHDT and CDR2 is YYEEEE. The CDR3 bases are TGTGCCAGCAGCCAGGGACAGGGGCATGGCTACACCTTC. Protein sequence: CASSQGQGHGYTF.

This sequence joins TRBV30 and TRBJ1-3; D is undetermined. Germline V gives CDR1 GTSNPN, CDR2 SVGIG (reference sequence). The V end lost 1 base, the J end lost 0 bases, and 7 bases lay between the germline ends. This CDR3 has 14 residues. The CDR3 region is CAWSGGDSGNTIYF. CDR3 in DNA: TGTGCCTGGAGTGGCGGTGACTCTGGAAACACCATATATTTT.

V and J are TRBV4-1 and TRBJ1-1; a possible D gene is TRBD1 (5 bases). From germline, CDR1 is MGHRA and CDR2 YSYEKL. Trimming pared 3 bases from V and 4 bases from J, leaving 12 bases between. CDR3 length equals 14 residues. The CDR3: CASSQGQGATEAFF. CDR3 DNA: TGCGCCAGCAGCCAGGGGCAGGGCGCCACTGAAGCTTTCTTT.

In this sample, this clone turned up a few times. The V gene is TRBV5-1, the J gene TRBJ1-2; D not resolved. The CDR3 length is 14 residues. The germline V and J ends were trimmed by 0 bases and 0 bases, with 6 bases remaining between them. Germline-derived CDR1 and CDR2 are SGHRS and YFSETQ. The CDR3 spells CASSLERANYGYTF. DNA for the CDR3: TGCGCCAGCAGCTTGGAGCGAGCTAACTATGGCTACACCTTC.

V is TRBV3-1 (or the pseudogene TRBV3-2) and J is TRBJ1-2, with D maybe TRBD1 (5 bases). The CDR3 contains 14 residues. Germline V gene lookup returns CDR1 LGHDT and CDR2 YNNKEL (reference sequence). Trimming left V 0 bases short and J 5 bases short, with 10 bases between. Here the CDR3 DNA reads TGTGCCAGCAGCCAAGATTGGGAGGGGTATGGCTACACCTTC. Its protein is CASSQDWEGYGYTF.

The chain couples TRBV18 to TRBJ1-1; possibly TRBD1 for D (6 bases). The CDR3 is 15 residues long. The germline V and J ends were trimmed by 3 bases and 1 base, with 12 bases remaining between them. Germline V gives CDR1 KGHSH, CDR2 LQKENI. CDR3 sequence: CASSPQGKGNTEAFF. The CDR3 DNA reads as TGTGCCAGCTCACCTCAGGGGAAGGGGAACACTGAAGCTTTCTTT.

This clone was counted a few times. CDR3 protein: CASRTGMTDTQYF. CDR3 DNA sequence: TGCGCCAGCCGGACAGGGATGACAGATACGCAGTATTTT. The rearrangement joins TRBV5-1 to TRBJ2-3; 8 bases align to TRBD1. V shed 7 bases, J shed 3 bases, and the junction held 4 bases outside the gene matches. The germline V gene has CDR1 SGHRS and CDR2 YFSETQ. There are 13 residues in the CDR3. Together with reference TRBV5-1 and TRBJ2-3, the CDR3 gives the full variable domain: KAGVTQTPRYLIKTRGQQVTLSCSPISGHRSVSWYQQTPGQGLQFLFEYFSETQRNKGNFPGRFSGRQFSNSRSEMNVSTLELGDSALYLCASRTGMTDTQYFGPGTRLTVL.

The rearrangement joins TRBV19 to TRBJ1-1, with 8 positions matching TRBD1. The germline V gene has CDR1 LNHDA and CDR2 SQIVND (reference sequence). The CDR3 is 13 residues long. The junction had 4 bases not matched to a gene; V was cut back by 6 bases and J by 4 bases. The CDR3 DNA follows: TGTGCCAGTAGGCTGACAGGGGTCACTGAAGCTTTCTTT. It is translated as CASRLTGVTEAFF.

This chain connects TRBV19 to TRBJ1-3, with unresolved D. Germline values: CDR1 LNHDA, CDR2 SQIVND (reference sequence). The V gene lost 8 bases and the J gene lost 1 base, with 9 bases spanning the gap. This CDR3 is built from 13 residues. The CDR3 sequence: CASSRYSGNTIYF. The CDR3 region has the DNA TGTGCCAGTTCCAGGTATTCTGGAAACACCATATATTTT.